The TCR beta chain under discussion was sequenced for a study of blood T cell repertoires in COVID-19. V was clipped by 6 bases and J by 3 bases, with 14 bases between them. In germline, CDR1 is MDHEN, CDR2 SYDVKM. The CDR3 contains 14 residues. This clone appeared a single time. Sequencing used immunoSEQ multiplex PCR; TCRdb keeps in-frame clones, though not all of them. The sample shows some 270,000 clones, around 83% of them seen only once. What was sequenced was peripheral blood. This sequence originates from a woman between 35 and 50 years old who had recovered from COVID-19. V usage is TRBV28 and J usage is TRBJ1-1; possibly TRBD1 for D (6 bases). In DNA, the CDR3 is TGTGCCAGCAGAACGACGCAGGGGTACACTGAAGCTTTCTTT. Amino acid sequence: CASRTTQGYTEAFF.